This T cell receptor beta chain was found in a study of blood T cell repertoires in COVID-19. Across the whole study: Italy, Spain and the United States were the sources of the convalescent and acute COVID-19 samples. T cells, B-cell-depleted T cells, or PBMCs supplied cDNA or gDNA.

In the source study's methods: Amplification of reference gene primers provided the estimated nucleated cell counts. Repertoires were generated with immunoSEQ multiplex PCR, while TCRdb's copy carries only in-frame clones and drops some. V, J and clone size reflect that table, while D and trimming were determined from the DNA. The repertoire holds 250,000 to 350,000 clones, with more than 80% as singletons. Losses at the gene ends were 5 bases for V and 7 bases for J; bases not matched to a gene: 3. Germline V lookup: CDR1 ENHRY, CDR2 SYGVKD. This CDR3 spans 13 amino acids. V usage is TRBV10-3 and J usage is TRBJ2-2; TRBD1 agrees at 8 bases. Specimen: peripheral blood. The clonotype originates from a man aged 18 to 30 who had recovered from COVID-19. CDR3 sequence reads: CAISPGGVGELFF. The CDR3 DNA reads TGTGCCATCAGTCCAGGGGGCGTCGGGGAGCTGTTTTTT.